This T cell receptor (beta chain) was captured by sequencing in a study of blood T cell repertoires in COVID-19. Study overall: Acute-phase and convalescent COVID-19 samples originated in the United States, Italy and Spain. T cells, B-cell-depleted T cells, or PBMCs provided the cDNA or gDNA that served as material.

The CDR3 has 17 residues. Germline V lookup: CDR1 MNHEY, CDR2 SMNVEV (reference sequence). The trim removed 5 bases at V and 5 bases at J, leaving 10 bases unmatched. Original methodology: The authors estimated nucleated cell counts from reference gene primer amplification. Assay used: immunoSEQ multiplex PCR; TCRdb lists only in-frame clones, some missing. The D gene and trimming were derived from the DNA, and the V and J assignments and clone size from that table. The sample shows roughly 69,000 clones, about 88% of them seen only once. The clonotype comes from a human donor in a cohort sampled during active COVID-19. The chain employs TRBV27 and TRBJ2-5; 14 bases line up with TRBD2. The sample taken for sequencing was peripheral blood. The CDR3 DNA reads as TGTGCCAGCAGTCCCGGGACTAGCGGGGGTCCGGGGGAGACCCAGTACTTC. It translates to CASSPGTSGGPGETQYF.